The 2 T cell receptor beta chains presented below share a single source sample, sequenced in a study of cytomegalovirus exposure and HLA in healthy donors. Only in-frame clones appear in the TCRdb table, and some are missing; sequencing was by immunoSEQ multiplex PCR. The sample has a few hundred thousand clones; approximately 86% are singletons. The specimen sequenced was PBMCs. These receptor sequences come from a woman aged 18-30 years in good health and CMV-seronegative.

The rearrangement joins TRBV5-1 to TRBJ1-5; the D is unclear. Trimming pared 0 bases from V and 0 bases from J, leaving 7 bases between. CDR3 length equals 15 residues. Germline V CDR1 and CDR2: SGHRS, YFSETQ. For the CDR3, the DNA is TGCGCCAGCAGCTTGGTACCCAGTAGCAATCAGCCCCAGCATTTT. Translating it yields CASSLVPSSNQPQHF. Using reference TRBV5-1 and TRBJ1-5 for the parts outside the CDR3, the full variable domain is KAGVTQTPRYLIKTRGQQVTLSCSPISGHRSVSWYQQTPGQGLQFLFEYFSETQRNKGNFPGRFSGRQFSNSRSEMNVSTLELGDSALYLCASSLVPSSNQPQHFGDGTRLSIL.

In regard to this clone: The identical CDR3 is also encoded by other nucleotide sequences in the sample. The J gene is TRBJ1-2, the V gene TRBV19, with 7 bases lining up with TRBD1. The ends lost 3 bases at V and 2 bases at J; junction bases unmatched: 3. The CDR3 consists of 14 residues. Germline assignment: CDR1 LNHDA and CDR2 SQIVND (reference sequence). The DNA for the CDR3 is TGTGCCAGTAGTATCGTACAGGGGAACTATGGCTACACCTTC. It is translated as CASSIVQGNYGYTF.